This T cell receptor (beta chain) originates from a study of blood T cell repertoires in COVID-19. Study summary: The samples span acute and convalescent COVID-19 from the United States, Italy and Spain. Sample material is recorded as cDNA or gDNA derived from T cells, B-cell-depleted T cells, or PBMCs.

Participant-given clinical history determined each cohort assignment. Per the study methods: Estimation of nucleated cell counts was performed using reference gene primer amplification. The repertoire was sequenced with immunoSEQ multiplex PCR; TCRdb's copy has only in-frame clones and lacks some. That table furnishes V, J and clone size, whereas the DNA furnished D and trimming. Here the sample spans around 200,000 clones, around 85% being singletons. V was shortened by 8 bases and J by 5 bases, with 10 bases between the two germline ends. The CDR3 has 13 amino acids. Germline CDR1 reads SGHNT; CDR2 reads YENEEA.

The chain combines TRBV11-3 with TRBJ1-6; D is undetermined. Sequencing was carried out using PBMCs or T cells enriched from blood (not recorded which). This receptor was taken from a man aged 35 to 55 who had recovered from COVID-19. The CDR3 nucleotides read TGTGCCAGCCGGAGGGAGAATAATTCACCCCTCCACTTT. It codes for CASRRENNSPLHF.